One sample yielded the 22 T cell receptor beta chains listed below, sequenced in a study of blood T cell repertoires in COVID-19. Profiled with immunoSEQ multiplex PCR; TCRdb holds only in-frame clones, not every one. This table has about 99,000 clones, around nine tenths appearing once. The sequencing input was peripheral blood. The receptors here all came from a human donor in a cohort sampled during active COVID-19.

This clone was seen only a few times. This chain joins TRBV30 and TRBJ1-6; a weak D match, TRBD1 (5 bases). This CDR3 region has 13 residues. V gave up 3 bases and J gave up 6 bases, with 9 bases separating them. Germline V CDR1 and CDR2: GTSNPN, SVGIG (reference sequence). Here the CDR3 reads CAWRGRANSPLHF. The CDR3 nucleotides read TGTGCCTGGAGGGGCAGGGCTAATTCACCCCTCCACTTT.

This chain uses TRBV11-2 with TRBJ2-7; a weak D match, TRBD1 (5 bases). The germline V gene encodes CDR1 SGHAT and CDR2 FQNNGV. This CDR3 comprises 15 residues. V dropped 2 bases and J dropped 5 bases, with 16 bases sitting between them. CDR3 in amino acids: CASSLTGGKGDEQYF. CDR3 bases: TGTGCCAGCAGCTTAACTGGTGGCAAAGGGGACGAGCAGTACTTC.

The chain links TRBV4-3 to TRBJ1-5; 8 nucleotides align to TRBD1. This CDR3 contains 15 residues. In germline, CDR1 is LGHNA, CDR2 YSLEER. The V segment lost 1 base and the J segment 7 bases; nucleotides outside the gene matches: 6. The CDR3 loop is CASSQGTGTGQPQHF. In DNA form, the CDR3 reads TGCGCCAGCAGCCAAGGGACAGGGACGGGGCAGCCCCAGCATTTT.

V gene TRBV5-4 combines with J gene TRBJ2-1; TRBD1 agrees at 8 bases. This CDR3 is built from 15 residues. Germline loops: CDR1 SGHNT, CDR2 YYREEE (reference sequence). V shed 4 bases, J shed 7 bases, and the junction held 10 bases outside the gene matches. The CDR3 DNA reads TGTGCCAGCAGCCACGTGACAGGGGTGGTAAATGAGCAGTTCTTC. As protein: CASSHVTGVVNEQFF.

The CDR3 DNA reads as TGTGCCAGCAGCTTTGGACTAGCGTGGGACGAGCAGTACTTC. Residues: CASSFGLAWDEQYF. The rearrangement links TRBV7-8 to TRBJ2-7; 9 bases align to TRBD2. Germline-derived CDR1 and CDR2 are SGHVS and FQNEAQ. The CDR3 is 14 amino acids. V shed 3 bases and J 5 bases; nucleotides not matched to a gene: 5.

This clone appeared a single time. The rearrangement links TRBV27 to TRBJ2-1; 8 nucleotides match TRBD2. Germline V gene sequence: CDR1 MNHEY, CDR2 SMNVEV (reference sequence). The CDR3 contains 14 residues. With 5 bases clipped from V and 6 bases from J, the junction kept 6 bases outside the gene matches. In DNA form, the CDR3 reads TGTGCCAGCAGTGGGTTTAGCGGGGTCAATGAGCAGTTCTTC. Encoded protein: CASSGFSGVNEQFF.

This rearrangement joins TRBV5-4 to TRBJ1-1, with 12 nucleotides matching TRBD1. Germline V CDR1 and CDR2: SGHNT, YYREEE (reference sequence). V lost 4 bases and J lost 4; bases outside the gene matches: 11. The CDR3 extends over 17 amino acids. The CDR3 reads CASSPGTGGAWGTEAFF. CDR3 coding DNA: TGTGCCAGCAGCCCCGGGACAGGGGGCGCTTGGGGCACTGAAGCTTTCTTT. Drawing the rest from reference TRBV5-4 and TRBJ1-1, the complete variable domain is ETGVTQSPTHLIKTRGQQVTLRCSSQSGHNTVSWYQQALGQGPQFIFQYYREEENGRGNFPPRFSGLQFPNYSSELNVNALELDDSALYLCASSPGTGGAWGTEAFFGQGTRLTVV.

This clone was detected once. The gene calls are TRBV4-3 and TRBJ1-1; D not resolved. The ends were cut back, 4 bases at V and 1 base at J, with 13 bases in the middle. CDR3 length equals 15 residues. Germline V lookup: CDR1 LGHNA, CDR2 YSLEER. In nucleotides, the CDR3 is TGCGCCAGCAGCCTCAGCCCCGGGAGGAACACTGAAGCTTTCTTT. It codes for CASSLSPGRNTEAFF.

J is TRBJ2-7 and V is TRBV5-5; 7 positions match TRBD2. CDR1 SGHKS and CDR2 YYEKEE come from the germline V gene (reference sequence). V shed 4 bases, J shed 3 bases, and the junction held 1 base outside the gene matches. The CDR3 length is 12 residues. The CDR3 protein is CASSRDYYEQYF. CDR3 bases: TGTGCCAGCAGCAGGGACTACTACGAGCAGTACTTC.

This clone was observed once. The chain uses TRBV2 and TRBJ2-7; D may be TRBD2 (5 bases). The CDR3 length is 14 residues. Germline V lookup: CDR1 SNHLY, CDR2 FYNNEI. The V gene lost 3 bases and the J gene lost 1 base, with 10 bases spanning the gap. This chain's CDR3 is CASSEGVWSYEQYF. CDR3 nucleotide sequence: TGTGCCAGCAGTGAGGGAGTCTGGTCCTACGAGCAGTACTTC.

The J gene is TRBJ1-2, the V gene TRBV9; D perhaps matches TRBD1 (5 bases). Trimming left V 3 bases short and J 0 bases short, with 9 bases between. Germline assignment: CDR1 SGDLS and CDR2 YYNGEE. The CDR3 extends over 14 amino acids. The CDR3 spells CASSADISNYGYTF. The CDR3 nucleotides are TGTGCCAGCAGCGCGGACATTTCTAACTATGGCTACACCTTC.

This chain connects TRBV7-2 to TRBJ1-6; D unclear. Trimming removed 2 bases at V and 6 bases at J, with 17 bases between. Germline V gene lookup returns CDR1 SGHTA and CDR2 FQGNSA. The CDR3 runs to 17 residues. The CDR3: CASSLLGSPTANSPLHF. CDR3 coding DNA: TGTGCCAGCAGCTTATTGGGCAGCCCGACCGCTAATTCACCCCTCCACTTT.

The chain combines TRBV7-9 with TRBJ2-1; no clear D gene. The germline CDR1 and CDR2 sequences are SEHNR and FQNEAQ (reference sequence). V lost 3 bases and J 4 bases, leaving 13 bases between the germline ends. The CDR3 length is 15 residues. The CDR3 coding sequence is TGTGCCAGCAGCTTCCCGGCGCTGAGGTACAATGAGCAGTTCTTC. This sequence encodes CASSFPALRYNEQFF.

J is TRBJ1-1 and V is TRBV9; D not certain. This CDR3 spans 16 amino acids. Germline V gene lookup returns CDR1 SGDLS and CDR2 YYNGEE. With 0 bases removed from V and 0 bases from J, the gap between germline ends came to 12 bases. The CDR3 DNA reads TGTGCCAGCAGCGTAGATAAGCGGACCATGAACACTGAAGCTTTCTTT. Translating it yields CASSVDKRTMNTEAFF.

The J gene is TRBJ1-1, the V gene TRBV19; 7 nucleotides agree with TRBD1. V lost 1 base, J lost 2 bases, and 4 bases stayed unmatched. In germline, CDR1 is LNHDA, CDR2 SQIVND (reference sequence). The CDR3 consists of 15 residues. The CDR3 loop reads CASSIAPGGNTEAFF. The CDR3 coding sequence is TGTGCCAGTAGTATAGCTCCAGGGGGTAACACTGAAGCTTTCTTT.

V gene TRBV15 combines with J gene TRBJ1-1; no firm D call. Germline assignment: CDR1 LNHNV and CDR2 YYDKDF (reference sequence). The ends were cut back, 5 bases at V and 10 bases at J, with 23 bases in the middle. The CDR3 extends over 15 amino acids. The CDR3 region has the DNA TGTGCCACCAGCCTTAAAACCGACGGAGCCCACCGAGCTTTCTTT. It is translated as CATSLKTDGAHRAFF.

A single count supports this clone. The V and J genes are TRBV11-1 and TRBJ2-7; TRBD1 agrees at 9 bases. This CDR3 has 13 amino acids. The germline CDR1 and CDR2 sequences are SGHAT and FQDESV (reference sequence). V gave up 5 bases and J gave up 9 bases; unmatched junction bases: 8. CDR3 DNA: TGTGCCAGCAGCGGCGGACAGGGGTTAAGGCAGTACTTC. This gives the protein CASSGGQGLRQYF. The full variable domain, its missing parts supplied by reference TRBV11-1 and TRBJ2-7, is EAEVAQSPRYKITEKSQAVAFWCDPISGHATLYWYRQILGQGPELLVQFQDESVVDDSQLPKDRFSAERLKGVDSTLKIQPAELGDSAMYLCASSGGQGLRQYFGPGTRLTVT.

This chain connects TRBV28 to TRBJ2-5; 9 nucleotides align to TRBD2. Looked up from germline, CDR1 is MDHEN and CDR2 is SYDVKM. The CDR3 has 15 amino acids. J was trimmed by 13 bases and V by 5 bases; bases with no gene match: 17. The CDR3 DNA sequence: TGTGCCAGCAGTCGGTATAGCGGGAGCCATTATTGGCCGTACTTC. It encodes CASSRYSGSHYWPYF.

This clone was recorded a few times. The chain uses TRBV2 and TRBJ1-1, with no clear D. The CDR3 is made up of 13 amino acids. Germline V gene lookup returns CDR1 SNHLY and CDR2 FYNNEI. The V gene lost 1 base and the J gene lost 11 bases, with 14 bases spanning the gap. CDR3 sequence (DNA): TGTGCCAGCAGTGAAGGTTGGGGAGCCGCGGCTTTCTTT. The encoded protein is CASSEGWGAAAFF.

The V gene is TRBV2, the J gene TRBJ2-1, with D possibly matching TRBD1 (6 bases). This CDR3 region has 16 residues. Germline V CDR1 and CDR2: SNHLY, FYNNEI. V gave up 2 bases and J gave up 3 bases, with 14 bases separating them. Here the CDR3 DNA reads TGTGCCAGCAGTGAAATGGGCAGGGGCTTCTACAATGAGCAGTTCTTC. This sequence encodes CASSEMGRGFYNEQFF.

In this sample, this clone turned up a few times. At the DNA level, this CDR3 is encoded by other sequences in the same sample as well. V is TRBV19 and J is TRBJ2-7, with 8 bases aligning to TRBD1. CDR3 length: 13 amino acids. V shed 7 bases, J shed 1 base, and the junction held 3 bases outside the gene matches. The germline V gene has CDR1 LNHDA and CDR2 SQIVND (reference sequence). The CDR3 DNA reads TGTGCCAGTAAGGGGACAGGATCCTACGAGCAGTACTTC. Its translation: CASKGTGSYEQYF.

The genes are TRBV5-1 and TRBJ2-3; 7 nucleotides align to TRBD1. Trimming removed 4 bases from V and 5 bases from J; junction bases left unmatched: 10. This CDR3 has 15 amino acids. Germline V CDR1 and CDR2: SGHRS, YFSETQ. The CDR3 is CASSLDRVLLDTQYF. CDR3 sequence (DNA): TGCGCCAGCAGCCTTGACAGGGTTTTGTTAGATACGCAGTATTTT.